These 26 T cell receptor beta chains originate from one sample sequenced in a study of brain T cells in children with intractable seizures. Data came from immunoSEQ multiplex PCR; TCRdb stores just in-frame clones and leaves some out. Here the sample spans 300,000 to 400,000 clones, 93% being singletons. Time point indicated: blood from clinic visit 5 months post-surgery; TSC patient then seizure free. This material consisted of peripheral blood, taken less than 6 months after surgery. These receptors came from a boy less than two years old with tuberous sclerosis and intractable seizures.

The CDR3 DNA follows: TGTGCCAGCAGCGGCGAAACTAGCGGAAGCACAGATACGCAGTATTTT. Translating gives CASSGETSGSTDTQYF. The chain uses TRBV9 and TRBJ2-3; 8 nucleotides agree with TRBD2. From germline, CDR1 is SGDLS and CDR2 YYNGEE. The J segment lost 0 bases and the V segment lost 3 bases, leaving 6 bases of the junction unmatched. The CDR3 has 16 residues. Full variable domain (missing parts from reference TRBV9 and TRBJ2-3): DSGVTQTPKHLITATGQRVTLRCSPRSGDLSVYWYQQSLDQGLQFLIQYYNGEERAKGNILERFSAQQFPDLHSELNLSSLELGDSALYFCASSGETSGSTDTQYFGPGTRLTVL.

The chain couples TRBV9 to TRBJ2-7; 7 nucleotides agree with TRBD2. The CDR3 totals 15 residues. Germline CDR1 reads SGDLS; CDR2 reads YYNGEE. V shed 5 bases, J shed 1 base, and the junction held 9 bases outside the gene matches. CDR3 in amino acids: CASRSIREESYEQYF. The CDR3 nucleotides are TGTGCCAGCAGGTCTATACGGGAGGAGTCCTACGAGCAGTACTTC.

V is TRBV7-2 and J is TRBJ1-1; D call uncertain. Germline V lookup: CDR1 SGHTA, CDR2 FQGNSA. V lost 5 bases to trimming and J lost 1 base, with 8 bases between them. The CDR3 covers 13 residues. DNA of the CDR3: TGTGCCAGCAGCAGACGGGAGAACACTGAAGCTTTCTTT. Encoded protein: CASSRRENTEAFF.

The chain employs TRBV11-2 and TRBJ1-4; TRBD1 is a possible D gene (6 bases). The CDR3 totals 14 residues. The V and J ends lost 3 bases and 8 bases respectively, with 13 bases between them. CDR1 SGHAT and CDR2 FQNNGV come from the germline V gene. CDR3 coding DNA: TGTGCCAGCAGCTTCGGAGGGGGAGGGGAAAAACTGTTTTTT. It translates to CASSFGGGGEKLFF.

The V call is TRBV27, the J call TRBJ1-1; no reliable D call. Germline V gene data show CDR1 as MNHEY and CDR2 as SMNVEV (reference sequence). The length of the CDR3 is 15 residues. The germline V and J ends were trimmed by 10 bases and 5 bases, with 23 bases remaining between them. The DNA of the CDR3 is TGTGCCATCCCCCCCGCGGTCGGGGTGCGGACTGAAGCTTTCTTT. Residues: CAIPPAVGVRTEAFF.

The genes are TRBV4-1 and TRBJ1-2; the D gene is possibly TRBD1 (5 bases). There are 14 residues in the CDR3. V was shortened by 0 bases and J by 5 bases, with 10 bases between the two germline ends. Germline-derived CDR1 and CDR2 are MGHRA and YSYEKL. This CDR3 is CASSQDGRAYGYTF. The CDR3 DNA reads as TGCGCCAGCAGCCAAGATGGCAGGGCTTATGGCTACACCTTC.

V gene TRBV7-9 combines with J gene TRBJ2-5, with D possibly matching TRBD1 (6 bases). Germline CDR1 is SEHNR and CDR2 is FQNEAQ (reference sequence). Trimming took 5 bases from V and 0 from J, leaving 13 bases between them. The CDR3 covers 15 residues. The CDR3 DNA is TGTGCCAGCAGCCCCCCCGACAGGTACCAAGAGACCCAGTACTTC. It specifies CASSPPDRYQETQYF. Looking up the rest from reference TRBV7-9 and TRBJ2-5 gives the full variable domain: DTGVSQNPRHKITKRGQNVTFRCDPISEHNRLYWYRQTLGQGPEFLTYFQNEAQLEKSRLLSDRFSAERPKGSFSTLEIQRTEQGDSAMYLCASSPPDRYQETQYFGPGTRLLVL.

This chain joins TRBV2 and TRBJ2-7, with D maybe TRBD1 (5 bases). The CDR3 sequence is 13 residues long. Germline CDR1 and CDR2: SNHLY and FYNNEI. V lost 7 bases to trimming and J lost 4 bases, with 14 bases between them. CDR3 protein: CASKSTGHYEQYF. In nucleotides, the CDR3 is TGTGCCAGCAAATCCACAGGCCATTACGAGCAGTACTTC.

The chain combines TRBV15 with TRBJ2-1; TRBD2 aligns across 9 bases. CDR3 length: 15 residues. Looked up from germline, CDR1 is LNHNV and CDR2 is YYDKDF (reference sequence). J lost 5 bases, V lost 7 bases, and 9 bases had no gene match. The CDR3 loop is CATKEASGANNEQFF. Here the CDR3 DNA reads TGTGCCACCAAAGAGGCTAGCGGGGCCAACAATGAGCAGTTCTTC.

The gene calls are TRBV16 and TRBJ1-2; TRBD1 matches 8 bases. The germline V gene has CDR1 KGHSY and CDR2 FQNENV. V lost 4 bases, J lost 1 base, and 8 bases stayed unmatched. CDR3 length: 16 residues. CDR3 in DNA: TGTGCCAGCAGCCCGGCCAGGACAGGGAGTAACTATGGCTACACCTTC. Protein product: CASSPARTGSNYGYTF.

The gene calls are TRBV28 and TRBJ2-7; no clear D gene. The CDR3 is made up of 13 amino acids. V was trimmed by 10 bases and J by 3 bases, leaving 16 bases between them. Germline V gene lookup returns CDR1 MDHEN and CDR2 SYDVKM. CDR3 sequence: CATSTGSGYEQYF. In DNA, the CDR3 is TGTGCCACCTCTACGGGCTCGGGCTACGAGCAGTACTTC.

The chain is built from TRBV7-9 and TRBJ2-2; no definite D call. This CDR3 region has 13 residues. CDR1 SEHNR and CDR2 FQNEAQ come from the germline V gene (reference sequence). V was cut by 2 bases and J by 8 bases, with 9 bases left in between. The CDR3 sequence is CASSLSGMGELFF. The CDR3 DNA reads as TGTGCCAGCAGCTTAAGTGGAATGGGGGAGCTGTTTTTT.

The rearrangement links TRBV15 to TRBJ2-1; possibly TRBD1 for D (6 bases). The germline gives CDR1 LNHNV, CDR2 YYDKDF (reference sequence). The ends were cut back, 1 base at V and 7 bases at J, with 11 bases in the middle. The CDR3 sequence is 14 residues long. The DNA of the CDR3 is TGTGCCACCAGCAGAGGGACAGCCCCTAATGAGCAGTTCTTC. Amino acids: CATSRGTAPNEQFF.

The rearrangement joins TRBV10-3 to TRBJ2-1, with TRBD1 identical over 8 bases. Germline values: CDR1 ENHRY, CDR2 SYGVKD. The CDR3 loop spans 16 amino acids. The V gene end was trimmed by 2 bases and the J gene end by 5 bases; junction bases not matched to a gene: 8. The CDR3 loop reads CAISETRGRLNNEQFF. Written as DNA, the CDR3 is TGTGCCATCAGTGAGACCAGGGGGCGACTAAACAATGAGCAGTTCTTC.

This CDR3 reads CASSLTQKEAFF. CDR3 in DNA: TGTGCCAGCAGCTTGACGCAGAAAGAAGCTTTCTTT. V gene TRBV7-9 combines with J gene TRBJ1-1, with D hard to call. V dropped 3 bases and J dropped 8 bases, with 10 bases sitting between them. CDR1 SEHNR and CDR2 FQNEAQ come from the germline V gene (reference sequence). This CDR3 spans 12 amino acids.

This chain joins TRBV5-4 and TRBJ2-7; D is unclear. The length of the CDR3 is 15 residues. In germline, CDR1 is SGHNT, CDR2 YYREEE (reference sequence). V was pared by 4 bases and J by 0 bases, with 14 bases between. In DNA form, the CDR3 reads TGTGCCAGCAGCGGAGACACAGTTCCCTCCTACGAGCAGTACTTC. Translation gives CASSGDTVPSYEQYF.

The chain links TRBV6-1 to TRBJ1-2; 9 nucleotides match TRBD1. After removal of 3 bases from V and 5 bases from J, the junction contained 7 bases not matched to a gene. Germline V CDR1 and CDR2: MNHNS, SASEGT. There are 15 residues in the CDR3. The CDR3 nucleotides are TGTGCCAGCAGTGATGGGACAGGGAAAAGGTATGGCTACACCTTC. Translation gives CASSDGTGKRYGYTF.

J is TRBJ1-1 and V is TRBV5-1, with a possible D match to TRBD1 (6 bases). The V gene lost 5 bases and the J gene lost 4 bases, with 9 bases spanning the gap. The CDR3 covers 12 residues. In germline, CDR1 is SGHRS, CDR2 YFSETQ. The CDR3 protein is CASSRGPTEAFF. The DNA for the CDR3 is TGCGCCAGCAGTCGGGGGCCCACTGAAGCTTTCTTT.

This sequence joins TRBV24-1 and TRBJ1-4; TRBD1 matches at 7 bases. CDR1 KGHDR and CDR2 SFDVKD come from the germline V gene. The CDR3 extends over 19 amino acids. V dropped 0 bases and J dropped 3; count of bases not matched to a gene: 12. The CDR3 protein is CATSDLWFIRGRANEKLFF. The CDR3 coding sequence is TGTGCCACCAGTGATTTGTGGTTTATCAGGGGGAGAGCTAATGAAAAACTGTTTTTT.

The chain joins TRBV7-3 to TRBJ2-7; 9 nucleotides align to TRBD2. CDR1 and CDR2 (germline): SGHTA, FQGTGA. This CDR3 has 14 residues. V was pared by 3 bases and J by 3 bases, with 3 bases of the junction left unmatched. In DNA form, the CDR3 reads TGTGCCAGCAGCTTGAGCGGGGGGAGCTACGAGCAGTACTTC. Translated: CASSLSGGSYEQYF. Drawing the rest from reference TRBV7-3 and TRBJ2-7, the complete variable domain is GAGVSQTPSNKVTEKGKYVELRCDPISGHTALYWYRQSLGQGPEFLIYFQGTGAADDSGLPNDRFFAVRPEGSVSTLKIQRTERGDSAVYLCASSLSGGSYEQYFGPGTRLTVT.

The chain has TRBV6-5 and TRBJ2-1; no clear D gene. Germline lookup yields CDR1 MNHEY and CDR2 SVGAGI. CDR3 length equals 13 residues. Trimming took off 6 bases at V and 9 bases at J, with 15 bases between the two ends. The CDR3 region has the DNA TGTGCCAGCAGACTACCCCCGCCGGGTGAGCAGTTCTTC. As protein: CASRLPPPGEQFF.

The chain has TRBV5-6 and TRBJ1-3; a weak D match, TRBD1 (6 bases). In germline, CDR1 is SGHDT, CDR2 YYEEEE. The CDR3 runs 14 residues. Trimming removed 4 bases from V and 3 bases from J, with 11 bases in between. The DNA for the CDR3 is TGTGCCAGCAGCCCACAGGGAGGTGGAAACACCATATATTTT. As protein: CASSPQGGGNTIYF.

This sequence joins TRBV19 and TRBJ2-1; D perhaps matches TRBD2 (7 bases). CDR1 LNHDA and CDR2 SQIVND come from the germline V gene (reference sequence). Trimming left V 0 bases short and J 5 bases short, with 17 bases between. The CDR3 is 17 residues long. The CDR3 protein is CASSIDLRGGLDNEQFF. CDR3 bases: TGTGCCAGTAGTATAGATCTAAGGGGGGGGCTGGACAATGAGCAGTTCTTC.

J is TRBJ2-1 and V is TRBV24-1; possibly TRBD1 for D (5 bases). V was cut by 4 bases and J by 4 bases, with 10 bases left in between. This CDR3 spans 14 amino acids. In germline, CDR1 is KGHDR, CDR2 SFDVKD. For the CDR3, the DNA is TGTGCCACCAGTGACAGCCCAGGGTACAATGAGCAGTTCTTC. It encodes CATSDSPGYNEQFF.

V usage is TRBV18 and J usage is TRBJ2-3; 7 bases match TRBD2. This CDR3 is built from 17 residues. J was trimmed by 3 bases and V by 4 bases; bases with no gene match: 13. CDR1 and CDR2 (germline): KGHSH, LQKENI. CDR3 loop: CASSLLSRSGTTDTQYF. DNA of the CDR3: TGTGCCAGCTCACTCCTCTCCAGAAGCGGGACGACAGATACGCAGTATTTT.

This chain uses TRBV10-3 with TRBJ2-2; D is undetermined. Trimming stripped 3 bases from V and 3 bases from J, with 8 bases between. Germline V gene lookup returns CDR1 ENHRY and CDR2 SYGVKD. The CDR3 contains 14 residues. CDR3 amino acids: CAISDGPDTGELFF. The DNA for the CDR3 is TGTGCCATCAGTGACGGACCAGACACCGGGGAGCTGTTTTTT.